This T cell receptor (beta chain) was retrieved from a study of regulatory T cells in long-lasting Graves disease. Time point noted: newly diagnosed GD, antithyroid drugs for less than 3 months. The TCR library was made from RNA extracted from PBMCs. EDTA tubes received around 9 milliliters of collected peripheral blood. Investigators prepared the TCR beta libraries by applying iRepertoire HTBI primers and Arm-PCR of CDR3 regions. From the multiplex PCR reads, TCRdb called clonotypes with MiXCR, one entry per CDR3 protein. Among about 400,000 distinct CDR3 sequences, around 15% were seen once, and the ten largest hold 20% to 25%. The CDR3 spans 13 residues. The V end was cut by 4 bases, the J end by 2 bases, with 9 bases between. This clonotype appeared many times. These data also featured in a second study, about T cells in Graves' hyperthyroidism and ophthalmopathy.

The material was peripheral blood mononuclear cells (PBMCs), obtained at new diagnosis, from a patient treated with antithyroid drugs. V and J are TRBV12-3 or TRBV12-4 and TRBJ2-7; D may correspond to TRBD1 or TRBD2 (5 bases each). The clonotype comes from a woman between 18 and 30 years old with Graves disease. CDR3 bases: TGTGCCAGCAGTTCCCGGGACCCCTACGAGCAGTACTTC. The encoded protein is CASSSRDPYEQYF.